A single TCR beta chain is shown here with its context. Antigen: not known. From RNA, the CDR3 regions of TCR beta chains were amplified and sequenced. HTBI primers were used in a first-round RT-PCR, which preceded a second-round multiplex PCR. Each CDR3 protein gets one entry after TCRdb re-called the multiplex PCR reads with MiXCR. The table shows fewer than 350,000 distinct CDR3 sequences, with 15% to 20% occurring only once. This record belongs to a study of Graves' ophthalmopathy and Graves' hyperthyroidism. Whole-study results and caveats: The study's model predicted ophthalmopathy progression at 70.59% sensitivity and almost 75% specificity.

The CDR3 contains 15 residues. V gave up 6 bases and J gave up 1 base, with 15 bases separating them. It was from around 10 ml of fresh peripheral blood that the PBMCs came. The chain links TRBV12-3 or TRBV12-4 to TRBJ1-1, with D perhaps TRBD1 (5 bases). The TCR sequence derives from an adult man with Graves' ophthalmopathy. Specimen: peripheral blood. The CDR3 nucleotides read TGTGCCAGCAGCCCCGGGGAGGGGCCGAACACTGAAGCTTTCTTT. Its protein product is CASSPGEGPNTEAFF.